The subject of this entry is one T cell receptor (beta chain). Its antigen remains unknown. Primers included in the PCR were 60 Vbeta and 13 Jbeta primers. Sequenced by immunoSEQ multiplex PCR; TCRdb stores in-frame clones only, minus some. The profile shows 100,000 to 120,000 clones, roughly 15% of them singletons. The V segment lost 2 bases and the J segment 5 bases; nucleotides outside the gene matches: 4. The CDR3 is 15 residues long. CDR1 is SGDLS and CDR2 is YYNGEE in the germline V gene. This specimen comes from a study of cytomegalovirus exposure and HLA in healthy donors. Study-wide findings and caveats: Later, TCR association rates were found to vary by HLA locus, highest for DRB1 and lowest for HLA-C.

The specimen sequenced was PBMCs. The rearrangement joins TRBV9 to TRBJ1-4; 9 bases match TRBD1. The origin of this receptor is a female donor in good health and CMV-seronegative. The CDR3 DNA follows: TGTGCCAGCAGCGTTGGGGACAGGGCGAATGAAAAACTGTTTTTT. Its protein is CASSVGDRANEKLFF. Using reference TRBV9 and TRBJ1-4 for the parts outside the CDR3, the full variable domain is DSGVTQTPKHLITATGQRVTLRCSPRSGDLSVYWYQQSLDQGLQFLIQYYNGEERAKGNILERFSAQQFPDLHSELNLSSLELGDSALYFCASSVGDRANEKLFFGSGTQLSVL.